Each of the 13 T cell receptor beta chains below was sequenced from the same sample in a study of T cell responses to AZD1222 COVID-19 vaccine. The method was immunoSEQ multiplex PCR; TCRdb's version includes in-frame clones alone and lacks a portion of them. The sample records 170,000 or so clones, about nine tenths being singletons. This specimen was peripheral blood, taken on day 0 of AZD1222 vaccination. The origin of the receptors is an adult in good health.

The V call is TRBV5-8, the J call TRBJ1-1, with D unclear. The germline V gene has CDR1 SGHTS and CDR2 YDEGEE. Trimming pared 2 bases from V and 2 bases from J, leaving 13 bases between. There are 15 residues in the CDR3. The CDR3, as DNA: TGTGCCAGCAGCTTTATAGACAAGATTAACACTGAAGCTTTCTTT. As protein: CASSFIDKINTEAFF.

V gene TRBV6-5 combines with J gene TRBJ2-5; D may be TRBD1 or TRBD2 (5 bases each). This CDR3 is built from 14 residues. Trimming cost V 7 bases and J 5 bases, with 17 bases left between them. Germline CDR1 and CDR2: MNHEY and SVGAGI. In nucleotides, the CDR3 is TGTGCCAGCAAAGGGACCTCAGCGTTCGAGACCCAGTACTTC. Protein: CASKGTSAFETQYF.

Only a few counts were recorded for this clone. This chain uses TRBV5-1 with TRBJ1-3; D not resolved. The CDR3 runs 17 residues. The V gene lost 0 bases and the J gene lost 0 bases, with 13 bases spanning the gap. Germline V gene data show CDR1 as SGHRS and CDR2 as YFSETQ. CDR3 in amino acids: CASSLAGRFFSGNTIYF. As DNA, the CDR3 is TGCGCCAGCAGCTTGGCCGGCAGGTTTTTCTCTGGAAACACCATATATTTT.

This clone was seen only a few times. The gene calls are TRBV10-2 and TRBJ1-5; D is perhaps TRBD1 (6 bases). In germline, CDR1 is WSHSY, CDR2 SAAADI. With 8 bases removed from V and 5 bases from J, the gap between germline ends came to 16 bases. CDR3 length: 14 residues. The CDR3 region is CASPGGGLDQPQHF. DNA for the CDR3: TGCGCCAGCCCCGGGGGCGGGTTGGATCAGCCCCAGCATTTT.

This rearrangement joins TRBV5-8 to TRBJ2-7; TRBD2 matches 15 bases. Germline CDR1 reads SGHTS; CDR2 reads YDEGEE. With V trimmed by 3 bases and J by 7 bases, 8 bases remained unmatched. CDR3 length equals 16 residues. The CDR3: CASSSSRTSGGEEQYF. Here the CDR3 DNA reads TGTGCCAGCAGCTCATCCCGGACTAGCGGGGGGGAAGAGCAGTACTTC.

The gene calls are TRBV9 and TRBJ1-1, with unresolved D. This CDR3 is 14 amino acids long. Germline CDR1 and CDR2: SGDLS and YYNGEE. V was cut by 0 bases and J by 4 bases, with 10 bases left in between. DNA of the CDR3: TGTGCCAGCAGCGTAGCCGGAGGGTCCACTGAAGCTTTCTTT. This sequence encodes CASSVAGGSTEAFF.

CDR3 residues: CASSQGAGTEAFF. The DNA for the CDR3 is TGTGCCAGCAGCCAGGGGGCGGGCACTGAAGCTTTCTTT. The chain joins TRBV3-1 (or the pseudogene TRBV3-2) to TRBJ1-1; D may be TRBD1 (6 bases). CDR3 length equals 13 residues. Germline V CDR1 and CDR2: LGHDT, YNNKEL (reference sequence). V was shortened by 3 bases and J by 4 bases, with 9 bases between the two germline ends.

CDR3: CASSGETGGSTEAFF. The DNA for the CDR3 is TGTGCCAGCAGTGGAGAGACAGGGGGGAGCACTGAAGCTTTCTTT. The J gene is TRBJ1-1, the V gene TRBV2, with TRBD1 matching over 9 bases. Germline V CDR1 and CDR2: SNHLY, FYNNEI. After removal of 4 bases from V and 4 bases from J, the junction contained 7 bases not matched to a gene. This CDR3 region has 15 residues.

On this clone itself: Different DNA sequences within this sample yield the same CDR3. CDR3 loop: CASSPDRDGYTF. DNA for the CDR3: TGCGCCAGCAGCCCCGACAGGGATGGCTACACCTTC. The chain employs TRBV5-1 and TRBJ1-2; 7 bases map to TRBD1. The V gene end was trimmed by 4 bases and the J gene end by 6 bases; junction bases not matched to a gene: 3. CDR1 is SGHRS and CDR2 is YFSETQ in the germline V gene. The CDR3 is 12 residues long. The whole variable domain, filled in from reference TRBV5-1 and TRBJ1-2, reads KAGVTQTPRYLIKTRGQQVTLSCSPISGHRSVSWYQQTPGQGLQFLFEYFSETQRNKGNFPGRFSGRQFSNSRSEMNVSTLELGDSALYLCASSPDRDGYTFGSGTRLTVV.

This chain uses TRBV4-2 with TRBJ1-4; D is perhaps TRBD1 (5 bases). Trimming stripped 4 bases from V and 0 bases from J, with 12 bases between. CDR1 is LGHNA, CDR2 YNFKEQ, per germline. This CDR3 has 16 amino acids. CDR3 DNA sequence: TGTGCCAGCAGCCCCGCTTGGGACTCAACTAATGAAAAACTGTTTTTT. Translation gives CASSPAWDSTNEKLFF.

The chain is built from TRBV5-4 and TRBJ1-6, with 12 bases that match TRBD1. Unmatched junction bases numbered 7, after V lost 2 bases and J lost 10 bases. CDR3 length equals 16 residues. Germline lookup yields CDR1 SGHNT and CDR2 YYREEE (reference sequence). CDR3 in DNA: TGTGCCAGCAGCTTTGAGGGGACAGGGGGCGGCTCACCCCTCCACTTT. Encoded protein: CASSFEGTGGGSPLHF.

This clone was found a few times. The chain joins TRBV7-9 to TRBJ1-6, with D tentatively TRBD1 (6 bases). Germline V gene lookup returns CDR1 SEHNR and CDR2 FQNEAQ (reference sequence). Trimming took 5 bases from V and 3 from J, leaving 17 bases between them. The CDR3 length is 17 residues. The CDR3 DNA sequence: TGTGCCAGCAGCCCTGACAGGACGAGTATCTATAATTCACCCCTCCACTTT. Translating it yields CASSPDRTSIYNSPLHF.

This chain joins TRBV7-3 and TRBJ1-2; possible D gene TRBD1, 6 bases. This CDR3 has 16 residues. The V and J ends lost 5 bases and 4 bases respectively, with 20 bases between them. The germline V gene has CDR1 SGHTA and CDR2 FQGTGA. CDR3 DNA sequence: TGTGCCAGCAGCCCCCTACCCAGGACAGCCGGCTATGGCTACACCTTC. It translates to CASSPLPRTAGYGYTF.